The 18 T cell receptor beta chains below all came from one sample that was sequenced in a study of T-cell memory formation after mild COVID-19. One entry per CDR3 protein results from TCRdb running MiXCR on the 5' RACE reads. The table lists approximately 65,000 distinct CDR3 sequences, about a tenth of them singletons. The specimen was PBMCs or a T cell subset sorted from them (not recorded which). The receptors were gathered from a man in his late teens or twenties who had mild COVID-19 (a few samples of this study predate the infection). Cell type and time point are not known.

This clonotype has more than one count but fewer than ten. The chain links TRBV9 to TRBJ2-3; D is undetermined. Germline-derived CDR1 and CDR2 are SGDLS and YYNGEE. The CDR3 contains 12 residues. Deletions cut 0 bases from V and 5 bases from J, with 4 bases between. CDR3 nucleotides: TGTGCCAGCAGCGTAGACGGAGATACGCAGTATTTT. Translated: CASSVDGDTQYF.

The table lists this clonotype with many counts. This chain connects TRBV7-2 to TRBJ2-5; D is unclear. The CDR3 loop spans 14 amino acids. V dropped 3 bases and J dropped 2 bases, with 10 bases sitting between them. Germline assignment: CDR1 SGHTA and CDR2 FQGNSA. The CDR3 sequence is CASSLMDGQETQYF. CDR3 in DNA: TGTGCCAGCAGCTTGATGGACGGACAAGAGACCCAGTACTTC. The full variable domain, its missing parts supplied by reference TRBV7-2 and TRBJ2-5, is GAGVSQSPSNKVTEKGKDVELRCDPISGHTALYWYRQSLGQGLEFLIYFQGNSAPDKSGLPSDRFSAERTGGSVSTLTIQRTQQEDSAVYLCASSLMDGQETQYFGPGTRLLVL.

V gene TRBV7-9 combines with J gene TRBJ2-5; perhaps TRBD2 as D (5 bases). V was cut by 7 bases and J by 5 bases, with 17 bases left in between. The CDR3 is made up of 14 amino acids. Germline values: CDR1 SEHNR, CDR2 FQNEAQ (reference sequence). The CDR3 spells CASTSTARGETQYF. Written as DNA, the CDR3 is TGTGCCAGCACCTCAACCGCCAGAGGGGAGACCCAGTACTTC. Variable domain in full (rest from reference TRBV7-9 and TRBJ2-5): DTGVSQNPRHKITKRGQNVTFRCDPISEHNRLYWYRQTLGQGPEFLTYFQNEAQLEKSRLLSDRFSAERPKGSFSTLEIQRTEQGDSAMYLCASTSTARGETQYFGPGTRLLVL.

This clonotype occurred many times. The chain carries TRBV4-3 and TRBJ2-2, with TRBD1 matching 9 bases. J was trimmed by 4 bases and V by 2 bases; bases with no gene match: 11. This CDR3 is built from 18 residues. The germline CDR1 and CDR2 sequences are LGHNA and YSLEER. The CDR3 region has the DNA TGCGCCAGCAGCCAAAAAAAGGGCACAGGGGGCACCACCGGGGAGCTGTTTTTT. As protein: CASSQKKGTGGTTGELFF.

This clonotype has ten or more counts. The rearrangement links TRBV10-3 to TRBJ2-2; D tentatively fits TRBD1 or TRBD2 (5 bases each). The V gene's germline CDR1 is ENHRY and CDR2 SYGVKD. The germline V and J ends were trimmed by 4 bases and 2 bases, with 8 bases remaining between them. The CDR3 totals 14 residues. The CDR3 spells CAISGGTNTGELFF. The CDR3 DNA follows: TGTGCCATCAGTGGGGGGACCAACACCGGGGAGCTGTTTTTT.

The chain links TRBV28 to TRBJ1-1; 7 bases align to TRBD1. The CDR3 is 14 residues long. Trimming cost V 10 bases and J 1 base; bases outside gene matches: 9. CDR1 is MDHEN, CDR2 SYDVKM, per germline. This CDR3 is CATLPGTANTEAFF. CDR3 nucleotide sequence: TGTGCCACTCTCCCGGGGACAGCGAACACTGAAGCTTTCTTT. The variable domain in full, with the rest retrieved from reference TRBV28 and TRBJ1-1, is DVKVTQSSRYLVKRTGEKVFLECVQDMDHENMFWYRQDPGLGLRLIYFSYDVKMKEKGDIPEGYSVSREKKERFSLILESASTNQTSMYLCATLPGTANTEAFFGQGTRLTVV.

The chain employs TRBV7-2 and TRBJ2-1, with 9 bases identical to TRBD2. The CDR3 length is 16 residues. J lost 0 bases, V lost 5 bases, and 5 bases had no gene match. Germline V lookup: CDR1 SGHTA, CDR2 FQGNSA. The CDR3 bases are TGTGCCAGCAGCCCAATAGCGGGGGCCTCCTACAATGAGCAGTTCTTC. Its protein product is CASSPIAGASYNEQFF.

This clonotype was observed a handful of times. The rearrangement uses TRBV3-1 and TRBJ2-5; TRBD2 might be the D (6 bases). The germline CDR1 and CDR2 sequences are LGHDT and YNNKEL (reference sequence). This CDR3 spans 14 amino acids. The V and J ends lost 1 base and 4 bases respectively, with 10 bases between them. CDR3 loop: CASSQVGGAETQYF. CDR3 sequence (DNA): TGTGCCAGCAGCCAAGTAGGAGGGGCAGAGACCCAGTACTTC.

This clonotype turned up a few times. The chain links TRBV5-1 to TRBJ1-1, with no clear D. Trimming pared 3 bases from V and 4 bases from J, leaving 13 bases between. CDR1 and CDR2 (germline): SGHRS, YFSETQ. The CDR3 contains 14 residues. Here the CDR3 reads CASSSMSGITEAFF. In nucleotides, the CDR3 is TGCGCCAGCAGCTCAATGTCAGGTATCACTGAAGCTTTCTTT.

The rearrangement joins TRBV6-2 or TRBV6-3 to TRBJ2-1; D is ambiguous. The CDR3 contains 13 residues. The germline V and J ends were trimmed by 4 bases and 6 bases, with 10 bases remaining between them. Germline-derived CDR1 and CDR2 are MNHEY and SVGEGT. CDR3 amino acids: CASSSISRNEQFF. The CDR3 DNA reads TGTGCCAGCAGTTCGATCAGTCGCAATGAGCAGTTCTTC.

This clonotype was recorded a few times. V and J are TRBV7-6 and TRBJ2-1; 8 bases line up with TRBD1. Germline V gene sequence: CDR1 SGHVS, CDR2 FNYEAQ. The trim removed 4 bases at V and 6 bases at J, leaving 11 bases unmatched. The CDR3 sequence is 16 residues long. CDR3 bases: TGTGCCAGCAGCTCGCCTGGACAGGGAAAGGGCAATGAGCAGTTCTTC. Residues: CASSSPGQGKGNEQFF.

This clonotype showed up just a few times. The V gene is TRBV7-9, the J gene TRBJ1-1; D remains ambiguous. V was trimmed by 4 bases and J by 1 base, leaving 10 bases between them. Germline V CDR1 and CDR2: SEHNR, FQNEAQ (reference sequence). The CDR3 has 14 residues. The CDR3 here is CASSSRMRNTEAFF. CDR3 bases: TGTGCCAGCAGCTCCCGGATGAGGAACACTGAAGCTTTCTTT.

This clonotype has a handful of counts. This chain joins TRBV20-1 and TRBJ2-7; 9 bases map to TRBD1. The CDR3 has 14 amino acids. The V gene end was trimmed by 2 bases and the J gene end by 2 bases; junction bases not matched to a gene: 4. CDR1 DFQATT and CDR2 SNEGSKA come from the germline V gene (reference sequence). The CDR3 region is CSARSRDRAYEQYV. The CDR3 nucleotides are TGCAGTGCTAGATCCAGGGACAGGGCCTACGAGCAGTACGTC.

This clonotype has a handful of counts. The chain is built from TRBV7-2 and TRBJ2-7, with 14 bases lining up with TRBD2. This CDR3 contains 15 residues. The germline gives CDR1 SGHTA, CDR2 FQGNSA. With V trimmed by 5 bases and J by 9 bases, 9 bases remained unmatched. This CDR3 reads CASSPGLAGVQRQYF. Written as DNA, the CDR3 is TGTGCCAGCAGCCCGGGACTAGCGGGGGTTCAGCGGCAGTACTTC.

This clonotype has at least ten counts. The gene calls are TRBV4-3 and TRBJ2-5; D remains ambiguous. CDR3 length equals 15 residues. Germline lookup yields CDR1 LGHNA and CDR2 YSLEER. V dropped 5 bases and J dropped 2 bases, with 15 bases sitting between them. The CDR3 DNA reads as TGCGCCAGCAGCTTTGGAACACGGATACAAGAGACCCAGTACTTC. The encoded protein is CASSFGTRIQETQYF.

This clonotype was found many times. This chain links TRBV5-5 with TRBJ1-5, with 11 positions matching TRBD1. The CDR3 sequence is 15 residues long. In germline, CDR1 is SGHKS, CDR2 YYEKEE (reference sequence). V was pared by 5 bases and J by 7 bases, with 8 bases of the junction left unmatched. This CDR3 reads CASRSDRGPGQPQHF. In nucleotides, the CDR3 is TGTGCCAGCAGGTCGGACAGGGGGCCGGGGCAGCCCCAGCATTTT.

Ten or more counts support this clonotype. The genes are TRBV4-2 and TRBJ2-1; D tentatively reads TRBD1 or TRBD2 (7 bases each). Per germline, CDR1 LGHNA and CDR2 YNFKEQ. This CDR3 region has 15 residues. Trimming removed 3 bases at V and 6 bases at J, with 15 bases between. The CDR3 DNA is TGTGCCAGCAGCCACCTGCCAGGGGGGGGCAATGAGCAGTTCTTC. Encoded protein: CASSHLPGGGNEQFF.

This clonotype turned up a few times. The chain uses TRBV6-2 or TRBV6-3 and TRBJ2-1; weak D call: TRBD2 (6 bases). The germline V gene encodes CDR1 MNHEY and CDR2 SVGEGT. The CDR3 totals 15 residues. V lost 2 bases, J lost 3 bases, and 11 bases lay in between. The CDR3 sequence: CASSYGTPLYNEQFF. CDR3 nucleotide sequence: TGTGCCAGCAGTTACGGGACTCCCCTCTACAATGAGCAGTTCTTC.